Listed here are 22 T cell receptor beta chains from one sample, sequenced in a study of glioma-infiltrating T cells. Using RNA template, CDR3s of TCR alpha and beta were amplified with iRepertoire arm-PCR. MiXCR, run by TCRdb on the multiplex PCR reads, gives a single entry per CDR3 protein. This repertoire shows roughly 120,000 distinct CDR3 sequences, roughly 25% found once; its top ten account for roughly 15%. The sample taken for sequencing was glioma tissue, nonneoplastic brain tissue, or PBMCs (not recorded which). All receptors come from a human donor with low-grade glioma or glioblastoma, undergoing nonglioma brain surgery, or in good health (not recorded which).

With regard to this clonotype: A read error may explain this, as a much larger clone is one base away. The CDR3 sequence is CASSLKHGDNQPQNF. The CDR3 coding sequence is TGTGCCAGCAGCTTAAAACATGGGGACAATCAGCCCCAGAATTTT. The chain couples TRBV7-2 to TRBJ1-5; D possibly corresponds to TRBD1 (6 bases). This CDR3 has 15 amino acids. CDR1 SGHTA and CDR2 FQGNSA come from the germline V gene.

This clonotype was seen repeatedly, ten times or more. The chain employs TRBV7-9 and TRBJ2-3; 10 bases match TRBD2. The germline V gene has CDR1 SEHNR and CDR2 FQNEAQ (reference sequence). The trim removed 5 bases at V and 5 bases at J, leaving 7 bases unmatched. The CDR3 sequence is 15 residues long. The CDR3 sequence is CASSPSGRAQDTQYF. In nucleotides, the CDR3 is TGTGCCAGCAGCCCAAGCGGGAGGGCCCAAGATACGCAGTATTTT.

This clonotype has at least ten counts. The chain carries TRBV25-1 and TRBJ1-4, with 9 bases fitting TRBD1. Germline V lookup: CDR1 MGHDK, CDR2 SYGVNS. V was pared by 5 bases and J by 7 bases, with 5 bases of the junction left unmatched. There are 14 residues in the CDR3. CDR3 DNA sequence: TGTGCCAGCAGTCTACAGGGGGCGTCTGAAAAACTGTTTTTT. Protein: CASSLQGASEKLFF.

This clonotype was found many times. The V and J genes are TRBV7-9 and TRBJ1-4, with D possibly TRBD1 on 6 matching bases. The V end lost 5 bases, the J end lost 8 bases, and 12 bases lay between the germline ends. This CDR3 spans 13 amino acids. CDR1 is SEHNR, CDR2 FQNEAQ, per germline (reference sequence). The CDR3 DNA reads TGTGCCAGCAGCCCGACAGGCAGGGAAAAACTGTTTTTT. As protein: CASSPTGREKLFF.

With respect to this clonotype: It may be a read error: a sequence one base away is much more abundant. This chain uses TRBV7-9 with TRBJ2-1; TRBD2 is a possible D gene (5 bases). Looked up from germline, CDR1 is SEHNR and CDR2 is FQNEAQ (reference sequence). CDR3 size: 14 residues. The CDR3 reads CASSPRGLINEQLF. CDR3 coding DNA: TGTGCCAGCAGCCCGCGAGGACTTATCAATGAGCAGCTCTTC.

Note on this clonotype: A single base separates this from a much larger clone, so it may be a read error. This sequence joins TRBV2 and TRBJ2-4; no definite D call. The V end lost 2 bases, the J end lost 3 bases, and 11 bases lay between the germline ends. Germline CDR1 SNHLY, CDR2 FYNNEI. This CDR3 spans 15 amino acids. The chain's CDR3 is CASSEKGTNKNIQYF. CDR3 bases: TGTGCCAGCAGTGAAAAGGGAACCAACAAAAACATTCAGTACTTC.

This clonotype was counted at least ten times. The chain couples TRBV6-1 to TRBJ2-7; tentatively, D is TRBD1 or TRBD2 (5 bases each). Deletions cut 7 bases from V and 3 bases from J, with 16 bases between. This CDR3 is built from 14 residues. Germline CDR1 MNHNS, CDR2 SASEGT. CDR3 nucleotides: TGTGCCAGCAAACGGGGCGCCTTTTACTACGAGCAGTACTTC. It is translated as CASKRGAFYYEQYF.

Comments on this clonotype: No DNA is shown, since the ends of the CDR3 on it are uncertain; the CDR3 is the one TCRdb lists. The chain is built from TRBV3-1 and TRBJ2-7; TRBD1, as called in the table, went unchecked against the DNA. The CDR3 extends over 24 residues, inclusive of both ends. From germline, CDR1 is LGHDT and CDR2 YNNKEL (reference sequence). The CDR3: CASSPDSSFYICRGQAKDSYEQYF.

The chain employs TRBV19 and TRBJ2-2, with D possibly being TRBD1 or TRBD2 (5 bases each). V lost 5 bases and J 1 base, leaving 11 bases between the germline ends. Per the germline V gene, CDR1 is LNHDA and CDR2 is SQIVND (reference sequence). The CDR3 is 15 amino acids. The chain's CDR3 is CASSARDRNTGELFF. As DNA, the CDR3 is TGTGCCAGTAGTGCCCGGGACCGGAACACCGGGGAGCTGTTTTTT.

This clonotype was seen repeatedly, ten times or more. This sequence joins TRBV4-1 and TRBJ2-3; D possibly corresponds to TRBD2 (6 bases). Looked up from germline, CDR1 is MGHRA and CDR2 is YSYEKL. V was trimmed by 2 bases and J by 3 bases, leaving 18 bases between them. This CDR3 region has 17 residues. Written as DNA, the CDR3 is TGCGCCAGCAGCCAAAGGCGGGAAGAATTCCGGACAGATACGCAGTATTTT. Its protein is CASSQRREEFRTDTQYF.

The chain uses TRBV29-1 and TRBJ2-6; either TRBD1 or TRBD2 may supply D (5 bases each). The V gene's germline CDR1 is SQVTM and CDR2 ANQGSEA. Trimming pared 5 bases from V and 0 bases from J, leaving 17 bases between. The CDR3 spans 17 residues. The CDR3 is CSVREGPNLSGANVLTF. CDR3 DNA: TGCAGCGTTCGAGAGGGGCCCAACCTCTCTGGGGCCAACGTCCTGACTTTC. The whole variable domain, remainder taken from reference TRBV29-1 and TRBJ2-6, is SAVISQKPSRDICQRGTSLTIQCQVDSQVTMMFWYRQQPGQSLTLIATANQGSEATYESGFVIDKFPISRPNLTFSTLTVSNMSPEDSSIYLCSVREGPNLSGANVLTFGAGSRLTVL.

This clonotype was observed at least ten times. The V gene is TRBV7-2, the J gene TRBJ1-1; D unclear. V shed 8 bases and J shed 10 bases, with 20 bases lying between them. Germline-derived CDR1 and CDR2 are SGHTA and FQGNSA. The CDR3 extends over 13 amino acids. CDR3 sequence (DNA): TGTGCCAGCTCCCGAGAGATGAGCGGGAGAGCTTTCTTT. Amino acid sequence: CASSREMSGRAFF.

The sample holds many counts of this clonotype. The chain carries TRBV6-6 and TRBJ2-6, with unresolved D. Looked up from germline, CDR1 is MNHNY and CDR2 is SVGAGI (reference sequence). V was shortened by 0 bases and J by 0 bases, with 3 bases between the two germline ends. The length of the CDR3 is 15 residues. The CDR3 DNA sequence: TGTGCCAGCAGTTACTCCGGCTCTGGGGCCAACGTCCTGACTTTC. Translating gives CASSYSGSGANVLTF.

This clonotype has just a few counts. As DNA, the CDR3 is TGTGCCAGCAGCTTGGGCGGCCTTGGAAACACCATATATTTT. Translation: CASSLGGLGNTIYF. The chain employs TRBV7-9 and TRBJ1-3; D ambiguous. The CDR3 spans 14 residues. Trimming took 3 bases from V and 3 from J, leaving 9 bases between them. Germline CDR1 reads SEHNR; CDR2 reads FQNEAQ (reference sequence).

Many counts were recorded for this clonotype. The J gene is TRBJ1-2, the V gene TRBV28; tentatively, D is TRBD1 (5 bases). CDR1 MDHEN and CDR2 SYDVKM come from the germline V gene. This CDR3 is 14 amino acids long. Trimming left V 5 bases short and J 4 bases short, with 14 bases between. CDR3 nucleotide sequence: TGTGCCAGCAGTCTGGGCAGGGCGGGCTATGGCTACACCTTC. It yields the protein CASSLGRAGYGYTF.

The sample holds many counts of this clonotype. The CDR3 region is CASSSGGAVGNTIYF. CDR3 DNA sequence: TGTGCCAGCAGTTCTGGGGGCGCGGTGGGAAACACCATATATTTT. The chain uses TRBV27 and TRBJ1-3, with a weak D call TRBD1 (6 bases). The CDR3 is made up of 15 amino acids. V lost 4 bases and J lost 4, with 14 bases in between. CDR1 and CDR2 from the germline V gene are MNHEY and SMNVEV (reference sequence).

Regarding this clonotype: With a much larger clone just one base away, this may be a read error. This chain connects TRBV7-2 to TRBJ1-5; D is unclear. This CDR3 comprises 13 residues. Germline CDR1 and CDR2: SGHTA and FQGNSA. DNA of the CDR3: TGTGACAGCAGCTTAACAGATAATCAGCCCCAGCATTTT. As protein: CDSSLTDNQPQHF. The whole variable domain, filled in from reference TRBV7-2 and TRBJ1-5, reads GAGVSQSPSNKVTEKGKDVELRCDPISGHTALYWYRQSLGQGLEFLIYFQGNSAPDKSGLPSDRFSAERTGGSVSTLTIQRTQQEDSAVYLCDSSLTDNQPQHFGDGTRLSIL.

This clonotype was detected many times. V gene TRBV27 combines with J gene TRBJ2-3; 13 bases fit TRBD2. With V trimmed by 3 bases and J by 4 bases, 7 bases remained unmatched. This CDR3 spans 17 amino acids. CDR1 and CDR2 from the germline V gene are MNHEY and SMNVEV (reference sequence). The CDR3 DNA reads TGTGCCAGCAGTTTCCTCGGACTAGCGGGAGATGCAGATACGCAGTATTTT. Amino acids: CASSFLGLAGDADTQYF.

This clonotype has ten or more counts. This chain links TRBV20-1 with TRBJ2-7, with 8 bases fitting TRBD2. V shed 3 bases and J 5 bases; nucleotides not matched to a gene: 9. Germline V CDR1 and CDR2: DFQATT, SNEGSKA (reference sequence). The CDR3 loop spans 14 amino acids. The CDR3 DNA is TGCAGTGCTAGGATCACCGGGAGGGTAAACGAGCAGTACTTC. Translating gives CSARITGRVNEQYF.

A word on this clonotype: One base away lies a much larger clone, so this may be a sequencing read error. The chain carries TRBV27 and TRBJ2-7; 7 bases fit TRBD2. Germline values: CDR1 MNHEY, CDR2 SMNVEV (reference sequence). V lost 8 bases and J lost 0; bases outside the gene matches: 13. CDR3 length equals 16 residues. The CDR3 DNA sequence: TGTGCCAGCTGCCCCGGGGAGGGGACGAGCTCCTACGAGCAGTACTTC. Its protein product is CASCPGEGTSSYEQYF.

This clonotype has just one count. A clone one base away is much larger, so this may be a read error. V gene TRBV20-1 combines with J gene TRBJ2-6; the D is unclear. Germline V gene data show CDR1 as DFQATT and CDR2 as SNEGSKA (reference sequence). This CDR3 is 12 amino acids long. The germline V and J ends were trimmed by 7 bases and 4 bases, with 8 bases remaining between them. Here the CDR3 reads CSVPGGANVLTF. In DNA, the CDR3 is TGCAGTGTTCCTGGGGGGGCCAACGTCCTGACTTTC.

Of note for this clonotype: This may come from a read error, since a much larger clone is one base off. V is TRBV7-2 and J is TRBJ1-2; 7 bases map to TRBD1. Germline values: CDR1 SGHTA, CDR2 FQGNSA. The CDR3 consists of 14 residues. The V segment lost 5 bases and the J segment 7 bases; nucleotides outside the gene matches: 10. The CDR3 spells CASSKQGNLSGYTF. DNA of the CDR3: TGTGCCAGCAGCAAACAGGGGAACCTCTCTGGCTACACCTTC.